This passage covers 23 T cell receptor beta chains from one sample sequenced in a study of cytomegalovirus exposure and HLA in healthy donors. Data came from immunoSEQ multiplex PCR; TCRdb stores just in-frame clones and leaves some out. The table includes over 200,000 clones, over 75% detected once. The sample was PBMCs. The source is a woman under 30 in good health and CMV-seropositive.

This clone occurred once. The V call is TRBV9, the J call TRBJ2-2, with unresolved D. The V gene lost 0 bases and the J gene lost 6 bases, with 9 bases spanning the gap. CDR3 size: 14 residues. Germline loops: CDR1 SGDLS, CDR2 YYNGEE. The CDR3 protein is CASSVVGDSGELFF. CDR3 DNA: TGTGCCAGCAGCGTAGTTGGAGACTCCGGGGAGCTGTTTTTT.

CDR3 sequence: CASSFVDRGAREQYF. CDR3 coding DNA: TGTGCCAGCAGTTTTGTGGACAGGGGGGCACGGGAGCAGTACTTC. V usage is TRBV27 and J usage is TRBJ2-7, with 10 bases that match TRBD1. Germline V gives CDR1 MNHEY, CDR2 SMNVEV (reference sequence). This CDR3 is 15 amino acids long. After removal of 3 bases from V and 7 bases from J, the junction contained 9 bases not matched to a gene.

This clone was found a few times. The chain uses TRBV19 and TRBJ2-7; TRBD2 is a possible D gene (6 bases). Per the germline V gene, CDR1 is LNHDA and CDR2 is SQIVND (reference sequence). The CDR3 spans 14 residues. The V end was cut by 4 bases, the J end by 4 bases, with 14 bases between. CDR3 amino acids: CASSRGEERYEQYF. The CDR3, as DNA: TGTGCCAGTAGTAGGGGGGAGGAGCGATACGAGCAGTACTTC.

The rearrangement joins TRBV28 to TRBJ1-5; 12 bases fit TRBD1. Germline CDR1 and CDR2: MDHEN and SYDVKM. The CDR3 covers 15 residues. Losses at the gene ends were 11 bases for V and 2 bases for J; bases not matched to a gene: 7. CDR3 sequence reads: CALRDRGRGNQPQHF. DNA for the CDR3: TGTGCCCTTAGGGACAGGGGGCGAGGCAATCAGCCCCAGCATTTT.

This clone was observed a single time. The J gene is TRBJ2-1, the V gene TRBV7-9; TRBD2 agrees at 10 bases. The germline CDR1 and CDR2 sequences are SEHNR and FQNEAQ (reference sequence). J lost 5 bases, V lost 3 bases, and 4 bases had no gene match. The CDR3 is 15 amino acids. In nucleotides, the CDR3 is TGTGCCAGCAGCTTTTTCGGACTAGCGGACAATGAGCAGTTCTTC. It is translated as CASSFFGLADNEQFF.

The rearrangement uses TRBV7-9 and TRBJ2-1, with D possibly matching TRBD2 (5 bases). The CDR3 consists of 14 residues. V lost 3 bases, J lost 7 bases, and 13 bases lay in between. Germline CDR1 and CDR2: SEHNR and FQNEAQ (reference sequence). The CDR3 nucleotides read TGTGCCAGCAGCTTTGGACTGAGAACGAATGAGCAGTTCTTC. This translates into CASSFGLRTNEQFF.

This sequence joins TRBV15 and TRBJ2-3, with 7 bases matching TRBD1. This CDR3 spans 15 amino acids. Germline lookup yields CDR1 LNHNV and CDR2 YYDKDF (reference sequence). Trimming at V came to 0 bases and at J to 5 bases, leaving 5 bases not matched to a gene. This CDR3 reads CATSRDRGGRDTQYF. In DNA, the CDR3 is TGTGCCACCAGCAGAGATCGAGGGGGCAGAGATACGCAGTATTTT. The full variable domain, with the rest looked up from reference TRBV15 and TRBJ2-3, is DAMVIQNPRYQVTQFGKPVTLSCSQTLNHNVMYWYQQKSSQAPKLLFHYYDKDFNNEADTPDNFQSRRPNTSFCFLDIRSPGLGDTAMYLCATSRDRGGRDTQYFGPGTRLTVL.

V and J are TRBV6-4 and TRBJ1-1, with D unclear. CDR1 and CDR2 from the germline V gene are MRHNA and SNTAGT. CDR3 length: 12 residues. V gave up 4 bases and J gave up 10 bases, with 13 bases separating them. CDR3 residues: CASSAVSSRAFF. The DNA for the CDR3 is TGTGCCAGCAGTGCCGTTTCAAGTAGAGCTTTCTTT.

V is TRBV7-8 and J is TRBJ2-5; D may be TRBD2 (6 bases). With 5 bases removed from V and 2 bases from J, the gap between germline ends came to 18 bases. The length of the CDR3 is 16 residues. Germline assignment: CDR1 SGHVS and CDR2 FQNEAQ. As DNA, the CDR3 is TGTGCCAGCAGCCCGACGGGGGTCAGAGTTCAAGAGACCCAGTACTTC. Residues: CASSPTGVRVQETQYF.

The V call is TRBV28, the J call TRBJ2-4, with a weak D call TRBD1 (6 bases). V dropped 5 bases and J dropped 1 base, with 9 bases sitting between them. The CDR3 covers 14 residues. Germline lookup yields CDR1 MDHEN and CDR2 SYDVKM. The CDR3, as DNA: TGTGCCAGCAGTCCAGGGGACGCCAAAAACATTCAGTACTTC. Its protein is CASSPGDAKNIQYF.

The chain is built from TRBV2 and TRBJ2-7; TRBD1 agrees at 9 bases. The J segment lost 5 bases and the V segment lost 7 bases, leaving 15 bases of the junction unmatched. CDR3 size: 16 residues. Germline assignment: CDR1 SNHLY and CDR2 FYNNEI. In DNA, the CDR3 is TGTGCCAGCATCGAAGGACCGACAGGGGGTTGGAACGAGCAGTACTTC. This gives the protein CASIEGPTGGWNEQYF.

The gene calls are TRBV2 and TRBJ1-5, with D hard to call. The CDR3 spans 13 residues. Trimming took off 6 bases at V and 6 bases at J, with 12 bases between the two ends. Germline V gives CDR1 SNHLY, CDR2 FYNNEI. The CDR3 reads CASRTLRGQPQHF. The CDR3 DNA is TGTGCCAGCAGAACACTCCGGGGTCAGCCCCAGCATTTT.

This chain uses TRBV10-3 with TRBJ1-1; no clear D gene. Germline values: CDR1 ENHRY, CDR2 SYGVKD. V lost 7 bases and J 3 bases, leaving 21 bases between the germline ends. This CDR3 spans 16 amino acids. CDR3 loop: CAITPEEGGRHTEAFF. Here the CDR3 DNA reads TGTGCCATCACCCCAGAGGAAGGAGGGAGACACACTGAAGCTTTCTTT.

V is TRBV28 and J is TRBJ1-2; TRBD1 agrees at 7 bases. The CDR3 is 12 amino acids. With V trimmed by 5 bases and J by 11 bases, 8 bases remained unmatched. Germline lookup yields CDR1 MDHEN and CDR2 SYDVKM. The CDR3 sequence: CASSLDRERYTF. In DNA form, the CDR3 reads TGTGCCAGCAGTCTTGACAGGGAGCGATACACCTTC.

This clone was seen more than once but under ten times. The chain uses TRBV6-1 and TRBJ2-3, with 8 bases fitting TRBD2. V lost 2 bases, J lost 4 bases, and 5 bases stayed unmatched. The CDR3 extends over 15 amino acids. Germline assignment: CDR1 MNHNS and CDR2 SASEGT. The CDR3 sequence: CASSESAGGADTQYF. CDR3 nucleotide sequence: TGTGCCAGCAGTGAAAGCGCGGGAGGCGCAGATACGCAGTATTTT.

The rearrangement joins TRBV11-2 to TRBJ2-7, with D unclear. Trimming removed 4 bases at V and 2 bases at J, with 12 bases between. There are 14 residues in the CDR3. Per germline, CDR1 SGHAT and CDR2 FQNNGV. The CDR3 bases are TGTGCCAGCAGCTCCGGGTCTTTTCCCTACGAGCAGTACTTC. Amino acids: CASSSGSFPYEQYF.

The chain carries TRBV4-1 and TRBJ1-5; TRBD1 is a possible D gene (6 bases). This CDR3 has 18 residues. Trimming left V 5 bases short and J 6 bases short, with 26 bases between. The germline V gene has CDR1 MGHRA and CDR2 YSYEKL. The CDR3 reads CASSSGRQGNLRGQPQHF. CDR3 nucleotides: TGCGCCAGCAGCTCCGGTCGGCAGGGGAACCTCCGTGGTCAGCCCCAGCATTTT.

The chain employs TRBV5-5 and TRBJ1-1; 7 bases are a match to TRBD1. CDR3 length: 15 amino acids. V lost 4 bases and J lost 0; bases outside the gene matches: 6. Per the germline V gene, CDR1 is SGHKS and CDR2 is YYEKEE (reference sequence). The DNA for the CDR3 is TGTGCCAGCAGCCCGAGGACAGGAGTGAACACTGAAGCTTTCTTT. The encoded protein is CASSPRTGVNTEAFF. Filled out from reference TRBV5-5 and TRBJ1-1, the complete variable domain reads DAGVTQSPTHLIKTRGQQVTLRCSPISGHKSVSWYQQVLGQGPQFIFQYYEKEERGRGNFPDRFSARQFPNYSSELNVNALLLGDSALYLCASSPRTGVNTEAFFGQGTRLTVV.

The CDR3 loop reads CASSLVAGGFSGNTIYF. The CDR3, as DNA: TGTGCCAGCAGTTTAGTGGCAGGGGGCTTCTCTGGAAACACCATATATTTT. The chain joins TRBV27 to TRBJ1-3; 8 bases fit TRBD1. In germline, CDR1 is MNHEY, CDR2 SMNVEV (reference sequence). The CDR3 has 17 amino acids. V trimming: 2 bases; J trimming: 0 bases; junction bases outside the gene matches: 6.

The V call is TRBV4-1, the J call TRBJ2-3, with TRBD1 matching 7 bases. CDR1 and CDR2 from the germline V gene are MGHRA and YSYEKL. CDR3 length equals 15 residues. The junction had 6 bases not matched to a gene; V was cut back by 4 bases and J by 2 bases. The CDR3 region is CASSPRDSNTDTQYF. The CDR3 DNA sequence: TGCGCCAGCAGCCCCCGGGACAGCAACACAGATACGCAGTATTTT.

V gene TRBV5-1 combines with J gene TRBJ1-2; possible D gene TRBD1, 5 bases. Germline CDR1 reads SGHRS; CDR2 reads YFSETQ. Trimming cost V 4 bases and J 3 bases, with 19 bases left between them. The length of the CDR3 is 16 residues. The CDR3 DNA sequence: TGCGCCAGCAGCCCAACCGGGACTCCAAATCACTATGGCTACACCTTC. It codes for CASSPTGTPNHYGYTF.

The chain uses TRBV28 and TRBJ2-1; 13 positions match TRBD2. The V segment lost 5 bases and the J segment 8 bases; nucleotides outside the gene matches: 9. CDR3 length: 16 amino acids. Germline V CDR1 and CDR2: MDHEN, SYDVKM. CDR3 in DNA: TGTGCCAGCAGTCCGTGGACTAGCGGGAGCGGGGATGAGCAGTTCTTC. Residues: CASSPWTSGSGDEQFF.

The gene calls are TRBV28 and TRBJ1-1; D possibly corresponds to TRBD1 (5 bases). Looked up from germline, CDR1 is MDHEN and CDR2 is SYDVKM. The CDR3 runs 14 residues. V was pared by 11 bases and J by 0 bases, with 16 bases between. The CDR3 loop reads CACTRTTMNTEAFF. CDR3 coding DNA: TGTGCCTGTACACGGACAACGATGAACACTGAAGCTTTCTTT. Supplemented by reference TRBV28 and TRBJ1-1, the full variable domain reads DVKVTQSSRYLVKRTGEKVFLECVQDMDHENMFWYRQDPGLGLRLIYFSYDVKMKEKGDIPEGYSVSREKKERFSLILESASTNQTSMYLCACTRTTMNTEAFFGQGTRLTVV.